This is a list of T cell receptor beta chains from one sample in a study of T cells after yellow fever vaccination. From the 5' RACE reads, TCRdb called clonotypes with MiXCR, one entry per CDR3 protein. The sample carries about 170,000 distinct CDR3 sequences, approximately 6.2% recorded once. This sample comprised CD4+ T cells sorted from PBMCs, obtained on the day of the first yellow fever vaccination. The source of these receptors is a man between 18 and 35 years old who received the YFV17D yellow fever vaccine. Both conserved end residues are trimmed from each CDR3.

V	J	CDR3
TRBV29-1	TRBJ2-5	SVVPDRETQY
TRBV6-2/TRBV6-3	TRBJ1-5	ASSYLAGQARNQPQH
TRBV20-1	TRBJ1-2	RGQGGANYGYT
TRBV5-1	TRBJ2-1	ASSRGTSGDEQF
TRBV18	TRBJ2-3	ASSPKASGGRDTQY
TRBV7-3	TRBJ2-6	ASSSSVSGANVLT
TRBV20-1	TRBJ2-2	SARRTVNTGELF
TRBV10-3	TRBJ1-5	AISEPGQDNQPQH
TRBV20-1	TRBJ2-7	SARDEGKGVSYEQY
TRBV5-1	TRBJ2-1	ASSPGPGGNEQF
TRBV3-1	TRBJ2-5	ASSPSRQETQY
TRBV19	TRBJ2-4	ATTGIAKNIQY
TRBV11-2	TRBJ2-3	ASSPLPRRGASFADTQY
TRBV9	TRBJ2-5	ASSVGFGTEFQETQY
TRBV12-3/TRBV12-4	TRBJ1-4	ASSYFGGEKLF
TRBV28	TRBJ1-2	ASSQSGENYGYT
TRBV6-2/TRBV6-3	TRBJ2-6	ASGRAGTGDSGANVLT
TRBV4-3	TRBJ1-2	ASSREPGQQYYGYT
TRBV18	TRBJ2-2	ASSTYNTGELF
TRBV5-1	TRBJ2-5	ASSLRPRGAEETQY
TRBV6-5	TRBJ1-6	ASSYSGGGPYNSPLH
TRBV28	TRBJ1-1	ASSRPGINPGAF
TRBV20-1	TRBJ2-1	SARSALAIYNEQF
TRBV30	TRBJ1-4	ACTPGQYATNEKLF
TRBV5-1	TRBJ2-3	ASSLSNTQY
TRBV7-8	TRBJ1-1	ASSPYRGTEAF
TRBV7-2	TRBJ1-3	ASSFTGVVSGNTIY
TRBV12-3/TRBV12-4	TRBJ2-5	ASTLGSIGYQETQY
TRBV6-5	TRBJ1-3	ASSLQGAEGNTIY
TRBV20-1	TRBJ2-1	SARVTGTSGGSYNEQF
TRBV7-9	TRBJ2-1	ASSLSLAGAYNEQF
TRBV6-5	TRBJ1-2	ATYSLTGGHYGYT
TRBV12-3/TRBV12-4	TRBJ2-7	ASSQGNSYEQY
TRBV19	TRBJ2-2	ASSIASGGTNTGELF
TRBV5-1	TRBJ2-1	ASSLMDSYNEQL
TRBV5-6	TRBJ1-5	ASSPSKGNPWYSNQPQH
TRBV6-2/TRBV6-3	TRBJ1-6	ASRPVQGSDSPLH
TRBV13	TRBJ2-1	ASSFSPNEQF
TRBV27	TRBJ1-1	ASSPPQVDRGNTEAF
TRBV7-3	TRBJ2-1	ASSPTSGGAVYNEQF
TRBV5-5	TRBJ1-2	ASSLDDRGYGYT
TRBV7-3	TRBJ2-1	ASSIGPAPYNEQF
TRBV7-3	TRBJ2-5	ASSPARGAETQY
TRBV5-1	TRBJ2-5	ASSSTGFQETQY
TRBV7-9	TRBJ1-1	ASSFSQGGTEAF
TRBV7-9	TRBJ2-3	ASSSGTGVADTQY
TRBV5-1	TRBJ1-4	ASSADSTNEKLF
TRBV4-3	TRBJ1-6	ASSQDYSPLH
TRBV7-2	TRBJ2-1	ASSAPGGFNNEQF
TRBV27	TRBJ2-2	ASSLRGTNTGELF
TRBV11-2	TRBJ2-2	ASSVTGNTGELF
TRBV5-1	TRBJ2-7	ASSLGGQGRSYEQY
TRBV12-3/TRBV12-4	TRBJ1-2	ASSSNVGGYT